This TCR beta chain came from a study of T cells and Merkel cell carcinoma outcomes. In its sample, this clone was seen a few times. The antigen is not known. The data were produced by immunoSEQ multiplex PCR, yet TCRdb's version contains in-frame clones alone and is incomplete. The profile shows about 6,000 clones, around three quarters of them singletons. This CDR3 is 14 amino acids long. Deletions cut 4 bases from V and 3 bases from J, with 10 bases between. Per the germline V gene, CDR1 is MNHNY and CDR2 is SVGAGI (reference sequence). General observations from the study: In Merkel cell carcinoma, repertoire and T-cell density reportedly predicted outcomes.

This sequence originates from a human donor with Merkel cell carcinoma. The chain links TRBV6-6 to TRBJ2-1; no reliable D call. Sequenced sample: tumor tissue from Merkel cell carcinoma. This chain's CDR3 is CASSWAGYYNEQFF. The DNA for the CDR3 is TGTGCCAGCAGTTGGGCAGGATACTACAATGAGCAGTTCTTC.